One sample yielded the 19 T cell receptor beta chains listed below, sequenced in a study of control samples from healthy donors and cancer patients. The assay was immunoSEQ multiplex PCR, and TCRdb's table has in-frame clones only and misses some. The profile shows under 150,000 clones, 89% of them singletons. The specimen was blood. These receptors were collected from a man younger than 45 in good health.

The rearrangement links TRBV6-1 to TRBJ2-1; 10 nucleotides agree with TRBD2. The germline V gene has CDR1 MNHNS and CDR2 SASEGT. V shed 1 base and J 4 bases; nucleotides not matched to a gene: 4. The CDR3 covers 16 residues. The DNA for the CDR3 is TGTGCCAGCAGTGAAGTGGTAGCGGGAGGTTACAATGAGCAGTTCTTC. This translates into CASSEVVAGGYNEQFF.

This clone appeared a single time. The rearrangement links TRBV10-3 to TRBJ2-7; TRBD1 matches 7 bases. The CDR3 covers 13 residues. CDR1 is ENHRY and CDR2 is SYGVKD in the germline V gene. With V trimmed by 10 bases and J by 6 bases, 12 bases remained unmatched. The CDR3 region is CATSTGALGEQYF. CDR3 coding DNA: TGTGCCACCTCCACAGGGGCTCTTGGCGAGCAGTACTTC.

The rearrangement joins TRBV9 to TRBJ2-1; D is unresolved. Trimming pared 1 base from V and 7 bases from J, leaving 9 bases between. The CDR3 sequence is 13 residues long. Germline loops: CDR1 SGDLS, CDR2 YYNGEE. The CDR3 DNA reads TGTGCCAGCAGCGTATCGAGATGGAATGAGCAGTTCTTC. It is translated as CASSVSRWNEQFF.

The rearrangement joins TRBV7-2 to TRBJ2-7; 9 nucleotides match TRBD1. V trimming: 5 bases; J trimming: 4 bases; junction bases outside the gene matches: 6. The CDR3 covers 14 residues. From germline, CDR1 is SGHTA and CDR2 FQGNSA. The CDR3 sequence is CASSTGQGRYEQYF. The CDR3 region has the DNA TGTGCCAGCAGCACCGGACAGGGGAGGTACGAGCAGTACTTC.

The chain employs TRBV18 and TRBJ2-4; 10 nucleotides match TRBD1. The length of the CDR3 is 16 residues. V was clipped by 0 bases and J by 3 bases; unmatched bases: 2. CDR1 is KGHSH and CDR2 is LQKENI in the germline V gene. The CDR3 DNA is TGTGCCAGCTCACCACCGGGACAGGGGAGCAAAAACATTCAGTACTTC. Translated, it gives CASSPPGQGSKNIQYF.

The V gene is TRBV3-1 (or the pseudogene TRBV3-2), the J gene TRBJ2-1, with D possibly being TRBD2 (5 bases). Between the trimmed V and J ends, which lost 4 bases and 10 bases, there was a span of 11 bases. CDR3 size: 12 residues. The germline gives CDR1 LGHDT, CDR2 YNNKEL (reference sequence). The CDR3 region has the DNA TGTGCCAGCAGCCTCAGCAGAGGGGAGCAGTTCTTC. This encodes CASSLSRGEQFF.

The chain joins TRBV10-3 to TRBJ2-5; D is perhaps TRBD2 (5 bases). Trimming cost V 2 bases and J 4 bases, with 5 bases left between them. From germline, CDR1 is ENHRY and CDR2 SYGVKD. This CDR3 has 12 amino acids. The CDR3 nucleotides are TGTGCCATCAGTGAGGCGGGAGAGACCCAGTACTTC. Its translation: CAISEAGETQYF.

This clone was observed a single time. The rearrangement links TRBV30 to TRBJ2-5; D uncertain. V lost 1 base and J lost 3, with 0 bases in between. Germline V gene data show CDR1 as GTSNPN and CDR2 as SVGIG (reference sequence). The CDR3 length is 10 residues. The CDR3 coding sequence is TGTGCCTGGAGTGAAGAGACCCAGTACTTC. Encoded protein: CAWSEETQYF.

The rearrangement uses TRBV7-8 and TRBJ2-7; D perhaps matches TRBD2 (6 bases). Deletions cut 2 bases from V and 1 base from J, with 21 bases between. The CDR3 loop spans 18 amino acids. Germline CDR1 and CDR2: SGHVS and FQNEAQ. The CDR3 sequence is CASSLLLAGPLRSYEQYF. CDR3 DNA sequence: TGTGCCAGCAGCTTACTATTGGCGGGGCCCCTGAGGTCCTACGAGCAGTACTTC.

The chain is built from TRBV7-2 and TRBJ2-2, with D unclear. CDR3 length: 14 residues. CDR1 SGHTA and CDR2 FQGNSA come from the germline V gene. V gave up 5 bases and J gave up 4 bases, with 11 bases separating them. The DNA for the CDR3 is TGTGCCAGCAGCGTTGTGGGGATCACCGGGGAGCTGTTTTTT. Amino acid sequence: CASSVVGITGELFF.

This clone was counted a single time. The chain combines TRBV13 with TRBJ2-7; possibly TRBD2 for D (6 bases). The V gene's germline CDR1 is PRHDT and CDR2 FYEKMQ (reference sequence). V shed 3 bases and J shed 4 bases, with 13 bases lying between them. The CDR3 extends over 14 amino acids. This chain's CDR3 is CASSFRDSAYEQYF. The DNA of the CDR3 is TGTGCCAGCAGCTTCCGGGACTCAGCGTACGAGCAGTACTTC.

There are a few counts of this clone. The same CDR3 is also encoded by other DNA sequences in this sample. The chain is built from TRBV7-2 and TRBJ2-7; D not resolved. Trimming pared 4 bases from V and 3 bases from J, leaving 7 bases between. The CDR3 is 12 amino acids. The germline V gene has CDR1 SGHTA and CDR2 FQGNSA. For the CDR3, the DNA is TGTGCCAGCAGCTCCACTCGCTACGAGCAGTACTTC. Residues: CASSSTRYEQYF. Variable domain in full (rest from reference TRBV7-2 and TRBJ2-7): GAGVSQSPSNKVTEKGKDVELRCDPISGHTALYWYRQSLGQGLEFLIYFQGNSAPDKSGLPSDRFSAERTGGSVSTLTIQRTQQEDSAVYLCASSSTRYEQYFGPGTRLTVT.

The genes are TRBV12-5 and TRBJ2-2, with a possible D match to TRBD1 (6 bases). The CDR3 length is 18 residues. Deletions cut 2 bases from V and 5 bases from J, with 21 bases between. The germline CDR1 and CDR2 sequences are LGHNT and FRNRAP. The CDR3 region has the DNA TGTGCTAGTGGTTTGATCCCCACCGGGACAATGGAGACCGGGGAGCTGTTTTTT. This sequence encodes CASGLIPTGTMETGELFF.

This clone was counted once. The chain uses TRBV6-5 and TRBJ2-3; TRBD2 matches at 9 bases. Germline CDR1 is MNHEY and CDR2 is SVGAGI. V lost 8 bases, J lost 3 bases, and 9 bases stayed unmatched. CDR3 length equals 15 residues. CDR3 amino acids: CASALRLAETDTQYF. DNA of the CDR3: TGTGCCAGCGCCCTGAGACTAGCGGAAACAGATACGCAGTATTTT.

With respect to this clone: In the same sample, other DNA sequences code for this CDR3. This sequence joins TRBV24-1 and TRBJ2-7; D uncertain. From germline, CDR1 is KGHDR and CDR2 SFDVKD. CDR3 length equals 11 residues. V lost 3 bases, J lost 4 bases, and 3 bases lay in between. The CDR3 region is CATSDGYEQYF. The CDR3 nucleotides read TGTGCCACCAGTGATGGGTACGAGCAGTACTTC.

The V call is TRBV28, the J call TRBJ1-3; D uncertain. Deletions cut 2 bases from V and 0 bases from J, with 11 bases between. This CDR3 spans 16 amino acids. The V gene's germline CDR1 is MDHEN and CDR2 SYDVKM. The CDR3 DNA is TGTGCCAGCAGTTTAGCCTCCAGGAGCTCTGGAAACACCATATATTTT. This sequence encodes CASSLASRSSGNTIYF.

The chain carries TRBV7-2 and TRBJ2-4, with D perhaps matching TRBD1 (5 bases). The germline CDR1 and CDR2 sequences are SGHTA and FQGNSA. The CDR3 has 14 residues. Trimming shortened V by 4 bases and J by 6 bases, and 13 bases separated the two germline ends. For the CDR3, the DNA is TGTGCCAGCAGCTCCCAGACAGATCGAAACATTCAGTACTTC. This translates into CASSSQTDRNIQYF.

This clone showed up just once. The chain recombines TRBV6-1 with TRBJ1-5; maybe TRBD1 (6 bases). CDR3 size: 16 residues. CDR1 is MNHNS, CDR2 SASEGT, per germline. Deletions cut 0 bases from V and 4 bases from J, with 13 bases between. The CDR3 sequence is CASSEARGQPNQPQHF. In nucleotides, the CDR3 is TGTGCCAGCAGTGAAGCGCGGGGGCAGCCGAATCAGCCCCAGCATTTT.

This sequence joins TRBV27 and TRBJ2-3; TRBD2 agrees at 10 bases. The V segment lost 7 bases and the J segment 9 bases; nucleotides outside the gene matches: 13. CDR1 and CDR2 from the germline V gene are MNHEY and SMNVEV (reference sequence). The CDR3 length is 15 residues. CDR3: CASTLGSGRAETQYF. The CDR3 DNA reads TGTGCCAGCACCCTGGGCAGCGGGAGGGCCGAGACGCAGTATTTT.